The entry below describes one T cell receptor (beta chain). These data belong to a study of blood T cell repertoires in COVID-19. As for the study in general: Some COVID-19 samples were acute and others convalescent; all came from the United States, Italy and Spain. PBMCs, B-cell-depleted T cells, or T cells provided the cDNA or gDNA that made up the material.

CDR1 is LNHDA and CDR2 is SQIVND in the germline V gene (reference sequence). V was shortened by 2 bases and J by 5 bases, with 10 bases between the two germline ends. The CDR3 contains 13 residues. As handled by the study authors: From reference gene primer amplification, estimates of nucleated cell counts were derived. Assay: immunoSEQ multiplex PCR; the TCRdb copy retains only in-frame clones and omits some. V and J calls and clone size come straight from that table; D and trimming were deduced from the DNA. The sample lists around 68,000 clones; about 81% were seen once. The sequencing sample was made of peripheral blood. The rearrangement joins TRBV19 to TRBJ2-7; no clear D. This sequence was found in a human donor in a cohort sampled during active COVID-19. The CDR3 nucleotides are TGTGCCAGTAGTATAACGACATCCCACGAGCAGTACTTC. As protein: CASSITTSHEQYF.